This T cell receptor (beta chain) was recorded in a study of shared clonotypes between healthy human individuals. At a deep level, the assay was run. Method: immunoSEQ multiplex PCR; TCRdb's copy keeps in-frame clones and lacks some. Of about 2.1 million clones listed, around 93% are singletons. V dropped 4 bases and J dropped 1; count of bases not matched to a gene: 6. Germline lookup yields CDR1 SGDLS and CDR2 YYNGEE. The CDR3 extends over 15 amino acids. The naive CD8 subset, CD45RO-negative cells positively selected for CCR7, excluded terminally differentiated effector memory CD45RA+ cells. This sequence joins TRBV9 and TRBJ2-5; 8 nucleotides line up with TRBD1. Sequencing was performed on naive CD8+ T cells from PBMCs. The TCR sequence derives from a man between 18 and 29 years old in good health. Some clones in this sample may be carry-over from other donors' samples. CDR3 sequence reads: CASSLGQGGQETQYF. The CDR3 DNA reads as TGTGCCAGCAGCCTCGGACAGGGAGGCCAAGAGACCCAGTACTTC.